The T cell receptor beta chain under discussion was sequenced for a study of blood T cell repertoires in COVID-19. The wider study: Material from acute and convalescent COVID-19 was sourced from the United States, Italy and Spain. T cells, B-cell-depleted T cells, or PBMCs supplied cDNA or gDNA.

The CDR3 extends over 15 amino acids. V dropped 2 bases and J dropped 0; count of bases not matched to a gene: 1. Germline values: CDR1 MNHNY, CDR2 SVGAGI (reference sequence). In the original analysis: Scientists estimated how many nucleated cells there were by amplifying reference gene primers. The table came from immunoSEQ multiplex PCR; TCRdb's copy has only in-frame clones and leaves some out. V, J and clone size reflect that table, while D and trimming were determined from the DNA. Among 59,000 or so clones listed, 82% were seen once. Sequenced: peripheral blood. The chain combines TRBV6-6 with TRBJ2-1, with 7 bases aligning to TRBD2. This TCR came from a human donor in a cohort sampled during active COVID-19. CDR3 sequence (DNA): TGTGCCAGCAGTTACGGCGGGAGCTCCTACAATGAGCAGTTCTTC. This sequence encodes CASSYGGSSYNEQFF.